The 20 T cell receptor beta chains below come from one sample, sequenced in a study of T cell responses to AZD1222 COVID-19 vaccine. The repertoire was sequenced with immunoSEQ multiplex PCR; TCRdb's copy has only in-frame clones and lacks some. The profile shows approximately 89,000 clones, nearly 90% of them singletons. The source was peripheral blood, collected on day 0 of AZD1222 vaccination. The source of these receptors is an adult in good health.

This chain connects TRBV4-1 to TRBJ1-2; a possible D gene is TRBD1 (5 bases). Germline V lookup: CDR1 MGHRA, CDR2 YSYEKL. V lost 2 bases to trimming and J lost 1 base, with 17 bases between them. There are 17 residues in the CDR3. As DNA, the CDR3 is TGCGCCAGCAGCCAATCTCCTCCGGGACCTTTTAACTATGGCTACACCTTC. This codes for CASSQSPPGPFNYGYTF.

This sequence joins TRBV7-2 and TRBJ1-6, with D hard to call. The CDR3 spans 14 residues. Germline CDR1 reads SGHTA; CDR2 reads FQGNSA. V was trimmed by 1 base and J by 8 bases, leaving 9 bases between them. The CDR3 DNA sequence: TGTGCCAGCAGCTTAGGGCCCGGAGATTCACCCCTCCACTTT. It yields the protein CASSLGPGDSPLHF.

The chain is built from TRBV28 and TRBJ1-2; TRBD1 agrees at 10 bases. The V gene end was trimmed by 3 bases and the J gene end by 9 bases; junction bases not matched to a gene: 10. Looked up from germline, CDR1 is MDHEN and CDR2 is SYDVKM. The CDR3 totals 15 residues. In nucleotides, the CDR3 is TGTGCCAGCAGTTTTCGGACAGGGGGGGGAGTAAGCTACACCTTC. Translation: CASSFRTGGGVSYTF.

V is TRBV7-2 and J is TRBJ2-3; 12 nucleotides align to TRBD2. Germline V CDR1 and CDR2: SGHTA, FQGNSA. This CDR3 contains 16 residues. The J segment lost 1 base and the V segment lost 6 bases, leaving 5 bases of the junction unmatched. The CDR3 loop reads CASRNRLAGGTDTQYF. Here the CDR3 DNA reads TGTGCCAGCAGAAACCGACTAGCGGGGGGCACAGATACGCAGTATTTT. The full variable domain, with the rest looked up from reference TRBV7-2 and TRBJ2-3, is GAGVSQSPSNKVTEKGKDVELRCDPISGHTALYWYRQSLGQGLEFLIYFQGNSAPDKSGLPSDRFSAERTGGSVSTLTIQRTQQEDSAVYLCASRNRLAGGTDTQYFGPGTRLTVL.

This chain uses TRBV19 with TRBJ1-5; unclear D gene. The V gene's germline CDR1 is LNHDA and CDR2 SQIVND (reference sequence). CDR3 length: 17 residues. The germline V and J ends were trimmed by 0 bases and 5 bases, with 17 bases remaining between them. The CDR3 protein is CASSIDLSGEADQPQHF. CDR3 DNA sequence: TGTGCCAGTAGTATAGATCTGAGTGGGGAAGCGGATCAGCCCCAGCATTTT.

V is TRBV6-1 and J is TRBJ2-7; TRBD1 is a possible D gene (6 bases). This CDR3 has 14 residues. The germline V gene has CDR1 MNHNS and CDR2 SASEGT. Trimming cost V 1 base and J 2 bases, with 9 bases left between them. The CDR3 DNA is TGTGCCAGCAGTGAAGGACAGGCCGCCTACGAGCAGTACTTC. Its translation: CASSEGQAAYEQYF.

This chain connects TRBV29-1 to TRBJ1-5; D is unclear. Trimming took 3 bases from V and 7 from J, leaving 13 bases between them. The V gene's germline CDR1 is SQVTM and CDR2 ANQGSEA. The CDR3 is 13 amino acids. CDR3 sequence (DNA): TGCAGCGTTGACTCGGGAAAGGAGCAGCCCCAGCATTTT. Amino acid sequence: CSVDSGKEQPQHF.

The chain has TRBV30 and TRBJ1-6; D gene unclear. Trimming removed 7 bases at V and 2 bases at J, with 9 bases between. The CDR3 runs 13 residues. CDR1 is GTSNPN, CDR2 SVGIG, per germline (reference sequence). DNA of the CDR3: TGTGCCTCCCGGGAGGCCTATAATTCACCCCTCCACTTT. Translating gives CASREAYNSPLHF.

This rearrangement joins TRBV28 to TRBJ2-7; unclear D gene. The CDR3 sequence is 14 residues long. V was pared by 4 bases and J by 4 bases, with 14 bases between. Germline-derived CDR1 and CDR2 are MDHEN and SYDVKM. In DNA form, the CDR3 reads TGTGCCAGCAGTTCCCGGACGGTTCGGTACGAGCAGTACTTC. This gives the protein CASSSRTVRYEQYF.

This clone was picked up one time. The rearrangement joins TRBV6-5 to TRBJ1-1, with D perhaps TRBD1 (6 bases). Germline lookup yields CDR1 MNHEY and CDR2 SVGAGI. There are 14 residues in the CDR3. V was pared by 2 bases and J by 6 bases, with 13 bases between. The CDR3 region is CASSYLQGTPEAFF. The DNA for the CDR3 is TGTGCCAGCAGTTACCTTCAGGGGACCCCTGAAGCTTTCTTT.

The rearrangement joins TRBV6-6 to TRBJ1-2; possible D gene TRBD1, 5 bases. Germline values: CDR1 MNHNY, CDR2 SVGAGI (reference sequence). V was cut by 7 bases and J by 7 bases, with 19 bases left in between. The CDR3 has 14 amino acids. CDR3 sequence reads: CASIMGEGSSGYTF. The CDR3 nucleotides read TGTGCCAGCATTATGGGGGAGGGATCATCTGGCTACACCTTC.

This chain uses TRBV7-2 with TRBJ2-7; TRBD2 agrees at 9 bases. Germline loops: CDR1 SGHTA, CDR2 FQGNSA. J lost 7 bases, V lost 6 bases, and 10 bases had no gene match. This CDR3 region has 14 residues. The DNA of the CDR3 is TGTGCCAGCAGGGCTAGCGGGGTTACGTGGGAGCAGTACTTC. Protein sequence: CASRASGVTWEQYF.

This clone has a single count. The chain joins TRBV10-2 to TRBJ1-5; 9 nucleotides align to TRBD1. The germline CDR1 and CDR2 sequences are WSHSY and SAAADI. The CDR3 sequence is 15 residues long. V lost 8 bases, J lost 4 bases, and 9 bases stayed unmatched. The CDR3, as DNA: TGCGCCAGCCGCAAGGGTGGACAGGGGAATCAGCCCCAGCATTTT. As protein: CASRKGGQGNQPQHF.

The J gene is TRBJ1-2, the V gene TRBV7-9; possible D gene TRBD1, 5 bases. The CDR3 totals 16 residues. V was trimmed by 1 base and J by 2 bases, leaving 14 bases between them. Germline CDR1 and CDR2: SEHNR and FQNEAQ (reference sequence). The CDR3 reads CASSLVPPDRNYGYTF. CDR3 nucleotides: TGTGCCAGCAGCTTAGTACCCCCTGACAGAAACTATGGCTACACCTTC. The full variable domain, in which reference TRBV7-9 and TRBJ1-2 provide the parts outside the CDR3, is DTGVSQNPRHKITKRGQNVTFRCDPISEHNRLYWYRQTLGQGPEFLTYFQNEAQLEKSRLLSDRFSAERPKGSFSTLEIQRTEQGDSAMYLCASSLVPPDRNYGYTFGSGTRLTVV.

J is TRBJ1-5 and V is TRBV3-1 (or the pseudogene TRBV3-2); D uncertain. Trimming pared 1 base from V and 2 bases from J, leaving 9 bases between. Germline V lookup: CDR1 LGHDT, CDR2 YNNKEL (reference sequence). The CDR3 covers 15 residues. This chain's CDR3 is CASSQGVRRNQPQHF. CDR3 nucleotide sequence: TGTGCCAGCAGCCAAGGGGTGAGGCGCAATCAGCCCCAGCATTTT.

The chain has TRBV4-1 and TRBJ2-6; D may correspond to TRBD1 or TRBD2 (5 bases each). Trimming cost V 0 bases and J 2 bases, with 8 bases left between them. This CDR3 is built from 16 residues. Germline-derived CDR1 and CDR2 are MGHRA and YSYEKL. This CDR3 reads CASSQDGGTGANVLTF. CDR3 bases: TGCGCCAGCAGCCAAGATGGGGGTACTGGGGCCAACGTCCTGACTTTC.

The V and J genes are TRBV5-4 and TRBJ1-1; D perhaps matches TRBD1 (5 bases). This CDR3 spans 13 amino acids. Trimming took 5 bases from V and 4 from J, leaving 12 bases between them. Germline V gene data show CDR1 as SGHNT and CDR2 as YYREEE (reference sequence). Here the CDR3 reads CASSNWGFTEAFF. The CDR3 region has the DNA TGTGCCAGCAGTAATTGGGGGTTCACTGAAGCTTTCTTT.

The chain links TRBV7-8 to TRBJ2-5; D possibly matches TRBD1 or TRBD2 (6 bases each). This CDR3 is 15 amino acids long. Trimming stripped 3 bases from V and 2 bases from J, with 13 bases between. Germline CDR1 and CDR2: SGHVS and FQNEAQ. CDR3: CASSFGGPRQETQYF. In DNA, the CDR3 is TGTGCCAGCAGCTTTGGGGGGCCGCGTCAAGAGACCCAGTACTTC. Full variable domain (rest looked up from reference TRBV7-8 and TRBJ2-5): GAGVSQSPRYKVAKRGQDVALRCDPISGHVSLFWYQQALGQGPEFLTYFQNEAQLDKSGLPSDRFFAERPEGSVSTLKIQRTQQEDSAVYLCASSFGGPRQETQYFGPGTRLLVL.

CDR3 DNA sequence: TGTGCCAGCAGTGAAATAGGGTGGGGGGCAGATACGCAGTATTTT. Protein sequence: CASSEIGWGADTQYF. This chain joins TRBV6-1 and TRBJ2-3; D is perhaps TRBD2 (6 bases). Germline V gives CDR1 MNHNS, CDR2 SASEGT. The V and J ends lost 2 bases and 4 bases respectively, with 13 bases between them. This CDR3 contains 15 residues.

The CDR3 here is CASSQDRPSYNEQFF. The DNA for the CDR3 is TGCGCCAGCAGCCAAGATCGTCCGTCCTACAATGAGCAGTTCTTC. V and J are TRBV4-1 and TRBJ2-1, with D unclear. The CDR3 runs to 15 residues. V lost 0 bases to trimming and J lost 1 base, with 7 bases between them. Per the germline V gene, CDR1 is MGHRA and CDR2 is YSYEKL.